One sample yielded the 10 T cell receptor beta chains listed below, sequenced in a study of cytotoxic CD8 clonotypes in ibrutinib-treated CLL. This table comes from immunoSEQ multiplex PCR, and its TCRdb copy is limited to in-frame clones, with some not included. Here the sample spans 25,000 or so clones, roughly 57% being singletons. This sample comprised PBMCs, obtained before ibrutinib treatment. These receptors all come from a human donor with chronic lymphocytic leukemia.

This chain uses TRBV6-1 with TRBJ2-7; D gene unclear. Germline CDR1 reads MNHNS; CDR2 reads SASEGT. The CDR3 runs to 13 residues. Between the trimmed V and J ends, which lost 7 bases and 3 bases, there was a span of 13 bases. The CDR3 spells CASKNPSFYEQYF. As DNA, the CDR3 is TGTGCCAGCAAAAATCCGAGTTTCTACGAGCAGTACTTC.

DNA for the CDR3: TGTGCCAGCGGAGTGCCCCGCCAGCAGTTCTTC. Translating it yields CASGVPRQQFF. The chain has TRBV27 and TRBJ2-1; D not resolved. Between the trimmed V and J ends, which lost 8 bases and 11 bases, there was a span of 13 bases. The CDR3 sequence is 11 residues long. Germline V CDR1 and CDR2: MNHEY, SMNVEV (reference sequence).

This clone appeared a few times. This chain connects TRBV7-3 to TRBJ1-2, with 9 nucleotides matching TRBD1. From germline, CDR1 is SGHTA and CDR2 FQGTGA. V shed 5 bases, J shed 8 bases, and the junction held 15 bases outside the gene matches. CDR3 size: 16 residues. This CDR3 reads CASSPTGGMGLRGYTF. The CDR3 nucleotides read TGTGCCAGCAGCCCCACAGGGGGCATGGGCCTTAGGGGCTACACCTTC.

CDR3 protein: CASSPRGPGQPQHF. In DNA, the CDR3 is TGTGCCAGCAGCCCCCGGGGGCCAGGACAGCCCCAGCATTTT. The chain combines TRBV7-9 with TRBJ1-5; D perhaps matches TRBD1 (6 bases). This CDR3 region has 14 residues. Trimming left V 5 bases short and J 7 bases short, with 15 bases between. Germline-derived CDR1 and CDR2 are SEHNR and FQNEAQ (reference sequence).

The V and J genes are TRBV6-1 and TRBJ1-1, with a weak D call TRBD1 (5 bases). In germline, CDR1 is MNHNS, CDR2 SASEGT. This CDR3 contains 11 residues. Trimming left V 11 bases short and J 6 bases short, with 13 bases between. Here the CDR3 reads CAARGVSEAFF. Written as DNA, the CDR3 is TGTGCCGCCCGAGGGGTTTCTGAAGCTTTCTTT.

The V and J genes are TRBV5-1 and TRBJ2-4; no clear D gene. The CDR3 contains 13 residues. In germline, CDR1 is SGHRS, CDR2 YFSETQ. V dropped 0 bases and J dropped 5 bases, with 6 bases sitting between them. CDR3: CASSLAGQNIQYF. The CDR3 bases are TGCGCCAGCAGCTTGGCAGGTCAAAACATTCAGTACTTC.

As DNA, the CDR3 is TGTGCCAGCAGTTCTCTCCCGGGGGGCACAGATACGCAGTATTTT. Amino acids: CASSSLPGGTDTQYF. The gene calls are TRBV25-1 and TRBJ2-3, with TRBD2 as a possible D gene (6 bases). CDR3 length: 15 amino acids. V was trimmed by 5 bases and J by 1 base, leaving 13 bases between them. CDR1 and CDR2 (germline): MGHDK, SYGVNS.

V usage is TRBV6-1 and J usage is TRBJ1-2; 7 bases align to TRBD1. The V gene's germline CDR1 is MNHNS and CDR2 SASEGT. With V trimmed by 6 bases and J by 1 base, 5 bases remained unmatched. This CDR3 spans 14 amino acids. In nucleotides, the CDR3 is TGTGCCAGCAGGGCAGGGGGGCATAACTATGGCTACACCTTC. Translating gives CASRAGGHNYGYTF.

This clone was seen only a few times. This chain links TRBV5-1 with TRBJ1-1; D unclear. Germline V gene data show CDR1 as SGHRS and CDR2 as YFSETQ. The CDR3 runs to 14 residues. The germline V and J ends were trimmed by 0 bases and 5 bases, with 11 bases remaining between them. The CDR3 DNA reads TGCGCCAGCAGCTTGGGGACCCTTGGGACTGAAGCTTTCTTT. Amino acid sequence: CASSLGTLGTEAFF.

The V call is TRBV7-3, the J call TRBJ1-2, with unresolved D. Trimming removed 2 bases from V and 7 bases from J, with 17 bases in between. The CDR3 sequence is 15 residues long. The germline CDR1 and CDR2 sequences are SGHTA and FQGTGA. CDR3 nucleotides: TGTGCCAGCAGCTTATTAGGTCTGCCAATCAGTGGCTACACCTTC. It translates to CASSLLGLPISGYTF. The whole variable domain, remainder taken from reference TRBV7-3 and TRBJ1-2, is GAGVSQTPSNKVTEKGKYVELRCDPISGHTALYWYRQSLGQGPEFLIYFQGTGAADDSGLPNDRFFAVRPEGSVSTLKIQRTERGDSAVYLCASSLLGLPISGYTFGSGTRLTVV.